This T cell receptor (beta chain) was retrieved from a study of blood T cell repertoires in COVID-19. Across the whole study: PBMCs, B-cell-depleted T cells, or T cells provided the cDNA or gDNA that made up the material.

The protocol was immunoSEQ multiplex PCR, while the TCRdb copy is restricted to in-frame clones and leaves out a portion. The sample has roughly 49,000 clones, over 75% seen once. V dropped 5 bases and J dropped 1; count of bases not matched to a gene: 4. Per germline, CDR1 MNHEY and CDR2 SMNVEV (reference sequence). CDR3 length equals 17 residues. The receptor comes from a man in his fifties with active COVID-19. The chain employs TRBV27 and TRBJ2-3; 15 positions match TRBD2. The sequencing input was peripheral blood. The CDR3 DNA sequence: TGTGCCAGCAGTCGGACTAGCGGGGGGGACCGCACAGATACGCAGTATTTT. This translates into CASSRTSGGDRTDTQYF.